This T cell receptor (beta chain) was identified during a study of shared clonotypes between healthy human individuals. The assay was immunoSEQ multiplex PCR, and TCRdb's table has in-frame clones only and misses some. The sample shows more than 2 million clones, 95% of them seen only once. The CDR3 loop spans 13 amino acids. V lost 5 bases and J lost 7, with 15 bases in between. Germline V gene data show CDR1 as SGHAT and CDR2 as FQNNGV. None of the donors, who were healthy HIV-negative adults, had recently had acute infections or vaccinations. The source is a man aged 18 to 30 in good health. The chain is built from TRBV11-2 and TRBJ2-7; the D is unclear. Sequencing was done on a sample of naive CD4+ T cells sorted from blood. Subset of the sample: CD45RA+ positively selected. The CDR3 region is CASSQGPAGEQYF. In nucleotides, the CDR3 is TGTGCCAGCAGCCAAGGACCGGCCGGGGAGCAGTACTTC.